Reported below is one T cell receptor (beta chain). Its specificity is unknown. The data derive from a study of cytomegalovirus exposure and HLA in healthy donors. General observations from the study: In vitro checks showed that a few CMV-associated chains really do target CMV antigens.

Profiled with immunoSEQ multiplex PCR; TCRdb holds only in-frame clones, not every one. Of about 120,000 clones listed, roughly 90% are singletons. CDR3 length: 13 amino acids. Trimming removed 5 bases from V and 15 bases from J, with 20 bases in between. Germline assignment: CDR1 SGHTA and CDR2 FQGTGA. The specimen sequenced was PBMCs. This chain connects TRBV7-3 to TRBJ2-1; D call uncertain. This sequence originates from a woman under 30 in good health and CMV-seronegative. The CDR3 region has the DNA TGTGCCAGCAGCCCATCACTTGCACCCGCAAGGTTCTTC. Translating it yields CASSPSLAPARFF.